The sequence of this T cell receptor beta chain was determined in a study of metastatic and nonmetastatic thyroid tumors. Study overall: Repertoire comparisons spanned blood and tumor or nodule tissue from malignant and benign thyroid patients.

TCRdb re-clonotyped the PCR reads via MiXCR. The profile shows 15,000 to 18,000 clones, around 3.8% of them singletons. Prior to thyroid surgery, none of the patients had received any treatment. Whole-study results and caveats: It was reported that TCR beta diversity was significantly higher in malignant thyroid tumors than benign nodules, in blood and tumor.

Germline CDR1 reads MNHNS; CDR2 reads SASEGT. The CDR3 runs 15 residues. The V segment lost 6 bases and the J segment 4 bases; nucleotides outside the gene matches: 6. Concerning this clone: Its antigen is not known.

This TCR came from a female donor with papillary thyroid cancer or a benign thyroid nodule (not recorded which). Some clones in this sample may be carry-over from other donors' samples. This sequence joins TRBV6-1 and TRBJ1-3, with TRBD1 matching over 10 bases. The specimen sequenced was tumor tissue. The CDR3 DNA reads TGTGCCAGCAGAGGACAGGGGGTATCAGGAAACACCATATATTTT. Translating it yields CASRGQGVSGNTIYF.